The entry that follows covers one TCR beta chain sequence. Primers: 60 Vbeta forward and 13 Jbeta reverse. Libraries were prepared by immunoSEQ multiplex PCR; TCRdb keeps only in-frame clonotypes and omits some of them. The profile shows 130,000 to 150,000 clones, 78% of them singletons. The data stem from a study of cytomegalovirus exposure and HLA in healthy donors. V was clipped by 2 bases and J by 4 bases, with 12 bases between them. Germline-derived CDR1 and CDR2 are SGHTA and FQGTGA. This CDR3 spans 15 amino acids. The receptor was derived from a female donor in good health and CMV-seronegative. Source material: PBMCs. The V and J genes are TRBV7-3 and TRBJ1-5; D not certain. The DNA of the CDR3 is TGTGCCAGCAGCTTAGAGGGCAGCTCAAATCAGCCCCAGCATTTT. It translates to CASSLEGSSNQPQHF.